Following are 7 T cell receptor beta chains from one sample sequenced in a study of T cell repertoires in cytomegalovirus infection. TCRdb re-called the reads with MiXCR, one entry per CDR3 protein. The data contain almost 300,000 distinct CDR3 sequences, around 9.1% of them singletons. Material for sequencing was PBMCs. The receptors derive from a human donor in good health (CMV status not recorded). Some clones in this sample may be carry-over from other donors' samples.

This clonotype was counted at least ten times. V is TRBV23-1 and J is TRBJ2-1; D not resolved. TRBV23-1 is an ORF, with its function uncertain. Trimming removed 0 bases from V and 5 bases from J, with 5 bases in between. The CDR3 has 13 amino acids. The CDR3 sequence is CASSQSGDNEQFF. CDR3 nucleotides: TGCGCCAGCAGTCAATCCGGTGACAATGAGCAGTTCTTC.

The chain uses TRBV14 and TRBJ2-7; 9 nucleotides line up with TRBD2. CDR1 is SGHDN, CDR2 FVKESK, per germline. V lost 1 base to trimming and J lost 4 bases; unmatched junction nucleotides: 2. The CDR3 extends over 14 amino acids. The chain's CDR3 is CASSQGGGVYEQYF. The CDR3 bases are TGTGCCAGCAGCCAAGGCGGGGGGGTGTACGAGCAGTACTTC.

This clonotype was counted many times. The gene calls are TRBV6-5 and TRBJ1-4; D uncertain. The CDR3 runs 16 residues. Between the trimmed V and J ends, which lost 6 bases and 3 bases, there was a span of 17 bases. Germline V gene sequence: CDR1 MNHEY, CDR2 SVGAGI. CDR3 residues: CASSSTGTRSNEKLFF. CDR3 in DNA: TGTGCCAGCAGCTCTACTGGTACTAGGTCTAATGAAAAACTGTTTTTT.

The table lists this clonotype with many counts. The chain uses TRBV12-3 or TRBV12-4 and TRBJ1-5; D might be TRBD1 (6 bases). This CDR3 is 13 amino acids long. V was pared by 6 bases and J by 7 bases, with 13 bases between. CDR3 protein: CASRMGAEQPQHF. The CDR3 DNA sequence: TGTGCCAGCAGAATGGGGGCGGAGCAGCCCCAGCATTTT.

This clonotype was seen at least ten times. The chain recombines TRBV11-3 with TRBJ2-7; D gene uncertain. CDR1 is SGHNT, CDR2 YENEEA, per germline. The CDR3 spans 12 residues. The ends were cut back, 1 base at V and 7 bases at J, with 8 bases in the middle. CDR3: CASSLVREEQYF. The CDR3 bases are TGTGCCAGCAGCTTAGTCAGAGAAGAGCAGTACTTC.

The chain recombines TRBV7-3 with TRBJ2-2; D gene unclear. Trimming cost V 3 bases and J 5 bases, with 4 bases left between them. The germline CDR1 and CDR2 sequences are SGHTA and FQGTGA. This CDR3 has 12 residues. The CDR3 is CASSFKTGELFF. The CDR3 DNA sequence: TGTGCCAGCAGCTTCAAAACCGGGGAGCTGTTTTTT.

This clonotype appeared a few times. V and J are TRBV12-3 or TRBV12-4 and TRBJ2-5; D possibly uses TRBD1 or TRBD2 (5 bases each). V was trimmed by 5 bases and J by 4 bases, leaving 17 bases between them. CDR3 length: 15 amino acids. In nucleotides, the CDR3 is TGTGCCAGCAGTACCCGGGCTGGGACGGGAGAGACCCAGTACTTC. The encoded protein is CASSTRAGTGETQYF.